Given below is one T cell receptor beta chain in context. Its antigen is still unknown. The sample belongs to a study of T cell responses to AZD1222 COVID-19 vaccine. Study results and caveats: Spike-spanning, vaccine-associated CD4 TCRs were dominant at 160-218 and 743-854. Only six individuals given AZD1222 were seropositive at baseline.

The CDR3 spans 15 residues. V lost 3 bases, J lost 7 bases, and 7 bases stayed unmatched. The germline V gene has CDR1 SGHTA and CDR2 FQGNSA. Produced via immunoSEQ multiplex PCR; TCRdb's table is partial and in-frame only. The data contain around 80,000 clones, under 95% of them singletons. This receptor was taken from an adult who received the AZD1222 COVID-19 vaccine. The sample in question was peripheral blood, obtained 28 days after the second AZD1222 dose. The rearrangement uses TRBV7-2 and TRBJ1-3; 9 positions agree with TRBD1. The CDR3 region is CASSFGPGQGNTIYF. The CDR3 DNA sequence: TGTGCCAGCAGCTTCGGACCGGGACAGGGCAACACCATATATTTT. Looking up the rest from reference TRBV7-2 and TRBJ1-3 gives the full variable domain: GAGVSQSPSNKVTEKGKDVELRCDPISGHTALYWYRQSLGQGLEFLIYFQGNSAPDKSGLPSDRFSAERTGGSVSTLTIQRTQQEDSAVYLCASSFGPGQGNTIYFGEGSWLTVV.